The text below deals with one TCR beta chain. In germline, CDR1 is MNHEY, CDR2 SVGEGT. CDR3 size: 15 residues. The V segment lost 2 bases and the J segment 4 bases; nucleotides outside the gene matches: 4. This sample is part of a study of blood T cell repertoires in COVID-19. The overall study: Donors in the United States, Italy and Spain gave samples during acute or convalescent COVID-19. The analysed material was cDNA or gDNA that came from T cells, B-cell-depleted T cells, or PBMCs.

Authors' processing steps: Scientists estimated how many nucleated cells there were by amplifying reference gene primers. The assay was immunoSEQ multiplex PCR, and TCRdb's table has in-frame clones only and misses some. V and J calls and clone size are copied from that table; D and trimming were computed from the DNA. Of roughly 140,000 clones listed, 65% to 90% are singletons. What was sequenced was peripheral blood. The sequence was obtained from a human donor in a cohort sampled during active COVID-19. The chain joins TRBV6-2 or TRBV6-3 to TRBJ2-7; 11 nucleotides align to TRBD1. The CDR3 DNA sequence: TGTGCCAGCAGTTACGTTGGGACAGGGGGGTACGAGCAGTACTTC. The encoded protein is CASSYVGTGGYEQYF.